The clone carrying this T cell receptor (beta chain) was seen repeatedly, ten times or more. This entry is derived from a study of regulatory T cells in long-lasting Graves disease. Time point: newly diagnosed GD, antithyroid drugs for less than 3 months. Construction of the TCR library relied on RNA isolated from PBMCs. Each of the patients was recruited from an endocrinology department situated in Xi'an, China. Arm-PCR of CDR3 regions and iRepertoire HTBI primers were used to build TCR beta libraries. TCRdb re-called the multiplex PCR reads through MiXCR, storing one row per CDR3 protein. This table holds 680,000 or so distinct CDR3 sequences, roughly 16% found once. The CDR3 runs 20 residues. The ends were cut back, 5 bases at V and 3 bases at J, with 30 bases in the middle. The data were also submitted as part of a second study, on T cells in Graves' hyperthyroidism and ophthalmopathy.

This chain links TRBV12-3 or TRBV12-4 with TRBJ2-3, with D maybe TRBD2 (6 bases). The receptor's source is a woman aged 25 to 39 with Graves disease. The specimen was peripheral blood mononuclear cells (PBMCs), collected at new diagnosis, from a patient treated with antithyroid drugs. The CDR3 loop is CASSLRWVAARGGLTDTQYF. In DNA, the CDR3 is TGTGCCAGCAGTCTACGGTGGGTGGCGGCGCGGGGAGGATTAACAGATACGCAGTATTTT.